The clone carrying this TCR beta chain was seen a few times. This sample is drawn from a study of OX40 agonist ivuxolimab in advanced cancers. Study details: Patients were dosed with the agonistic anti-OX40 (CD134) antibody ivuxolimab.

This CDR3 is 12 amino acids long. V was cut by 5 bases and J by 0 bases, with 5 bases left in between. The germline V gene has CDR1 SEHNR and CDR2 FQNEAQ (reference sequence). TCRdb keeps only in-frame clones here, not all; method: immunoSEQ multiplex PCR. The table shows roughly 30,000 clones, with roughly 90% occurring only once. The chain combines TRBV7-9 with TRBJ2-7; D unresolved. The material sequenced was CD4+ or CD8+ T cells sorted from blood, taken in a trial of the OX40 agonist ivuxolimab. The sequence was obtained from an adult with an advanced solid tumor such as melanoma, head and neck, liver or kidney cancer. The CDR3, as DNA: TGTGCCAGCAGCCCTTCCTCCTACGAGCAGTACTTC. The encoded protein is CASSPSSYEQYF.